This T cell receptor beta chain was sequenced in a study of T cells in Graves' hyperthyroidism and ophthalmopathy. In its sample, this clonotype was seen a few times. Per the germline V gene, CDR1 is SGHRS and CDR2 is YFSETQ. Trimming took off 0 bases at V and 1 base at J, with 10 bases between the two ends. The CDR3 contains 16 residues. Amplification targeted TCR beta CDR3 regions from RNA transcripts. HTBI primers were employed in a first-round RT-PCR of the TCR CDR3. TCRdb ran MiXCR on the multiplex PCR reads and lists one entry per CDR3 protein. This sample yields hundreds of thousands of distinct CDR3 sequences, of which about 20% are seen a single time; 34% belongs to the top ten.

The sample consisted of blood. This chain links TRBV5-1 with TRBJ2-2; weak D call: TRBD2 (6 bases). The sequence was collected from a man aged 25 to 40 with Graves' ophthalmopathy. CDR3 sequence reads: CASSLVTSQNTGELFF. In nucleotides, the CDR3 is TGCGCCAGCAGCTTGGTAACTAGCCAGAACACCGGGGAGCTGTTTTTT.